The 7 T cell receptor beta chains listed next were all sequenced from one sample in a study of cytomegalovirus exposure and HLA in healthy donors. The primer mix had 60 Vbeta and 13 Jbeta primers. Sequenced by immunoSEQ multiplex PCR; TCRdb stores in-frame clones only, minus some. The table has fewer than 65,000 clones, approximately 70% seen once. Sample: PBMCs. These TCRs come from a man aged 45 to 65 in good health and CMV-seronegative.

The V and J genes are TRBV5-1 and TRBJ1-6, with D unresolved. This CDR3 spans 15 amino acids. CDR1 SGHRS and CDR2 YFSETQ come from the germline V gene. V lost 3 bases, J lost 7 bases, and 14 bases lay in between. The CDR3 loop reads CASSSTGAVNSPLHF. CDR3 nucleotide sequence: TGCGCCAGCAGCTCCACGGGAGCCGTAAATTCACCCCTCCACTTT.

The chain joins TRBV6-6 to TRBJ1-2, with D unclear. Germline V gene sequence: CDR1 MNHNY, CDR2 SVGAGI (reference sequence). Trimming cost V 6 bases and J 5 bases, with 10 bases left between them. The CDR3 extends over 12 amino acids. The CDR3 loop reads CASSAGGYGYTF. Written as DNA, the CDR3 is TGTGCCAGCAGCGCGGGCGGGTATGGCTACACCTTC.

This clone was recorded once. The CDR3 is CASSLASGGAGTSETQYF. In DNA form, the CDR3 reads TGCGCCAGCAGCTTGGCTAGCGGGGGGGCGGGTACTTCGGAGACCCAGTACTTC. This sequence joins TRBV5-1 and TRBJ2-5; 12 nucleotides match TRBD2. The CDR3 length is 18 residues. The germline V gene has CDR1 SGHRS and CDR2 YFSETQ. V was pared by 0 bases and J by 5 bases, with 11 bases of the junction left unmatched.

The V call is TRBV11-2, the J call TRBJ2-7, with 12 bases identical to TRBD1. Germline values: CDR1 SGHAT, CDR2 FQNNGV. The CDR3 is 17 amino acids. The junction had 12 bases not matched to a gene; V was cut back by 6 bases and J by 3 bases. Written as DNA, the CDR3 is TGTGCCAGCAGGACCGGGACAGGGGGCTTCGGTATCTACGAGCAGTACTTC. Its translation is CASRTGTGGFGIYEQYF.

In its sample, this clone was seen a few times. V and J are TRBV6-4 and TRBJ2-3; TRBD2 matches at 8 bases. Germline CDR1 and CDR2: MRHNA and SNTAGT. Losses at the gene ends were 3 bases for V and 1 base for J; bases not matched to a gene: 0. There are 14 residues in the CDR3. CDR3 loop: CASSERGGTDTQYF. In DNA, the CDR3 is TGTGCCAGCAGTGAGCGGGGGGGCACAGATACGCAGTATTTT.

This clone appeared a single time. The chain uses TRBV9 and TRBJ2-3; 8 nucleotides line up with TRBD1. The ends lost 0 bases at V and 2 bases at J; junction bases unmatched: 14. Germline CDR1 is SGDLS and CDR2 is YYNGEE. This CDR3 is built from 19 residues. CDR3 sequence (DNA): TGTGCCAGCAGCGTAGGGACAGGGAGGAAAGGGTCCCTCACAGATACGCAGTATTTT. Amino acid sequence: CASSVGTGRKGSLTDTQYF.

The V call is TRBV18, the J call TRBJ1-2, with D perhaps matching TRBD1 (6 bases). With 3 bases removed from V and 4 bases from J, the gap between germline ends came to 9 bases. Looked up from germline, CDR1 is KGHSH and CDR2 is LQKENI. This CDR3 has 13 residues. The CDR3 region is CASSPGQFYGYTF. The CDR3 DNA follows: TGTGCCAGCTCACCCGGACAGTTCTATGGCTACACCTTC.